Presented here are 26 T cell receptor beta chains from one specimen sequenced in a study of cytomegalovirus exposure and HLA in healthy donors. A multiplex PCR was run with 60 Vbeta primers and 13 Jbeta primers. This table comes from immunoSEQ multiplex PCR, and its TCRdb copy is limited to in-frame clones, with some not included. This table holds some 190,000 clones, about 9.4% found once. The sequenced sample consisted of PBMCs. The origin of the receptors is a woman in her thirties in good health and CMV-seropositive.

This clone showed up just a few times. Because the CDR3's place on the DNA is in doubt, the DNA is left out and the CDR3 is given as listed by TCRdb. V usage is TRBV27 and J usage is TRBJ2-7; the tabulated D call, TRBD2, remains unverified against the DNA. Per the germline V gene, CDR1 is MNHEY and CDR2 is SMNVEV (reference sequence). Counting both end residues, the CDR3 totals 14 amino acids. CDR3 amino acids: CASSSSGGPHEQYF.

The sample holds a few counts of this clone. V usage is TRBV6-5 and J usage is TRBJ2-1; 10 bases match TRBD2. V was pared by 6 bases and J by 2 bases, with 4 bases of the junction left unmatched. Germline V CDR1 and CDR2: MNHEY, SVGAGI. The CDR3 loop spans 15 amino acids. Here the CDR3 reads CASRLSGRAYNEQFF. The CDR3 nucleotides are TGTGCCAGCAGGTTGAGCGGGAGGGCCTACAATGAGCAGTTCTTC.

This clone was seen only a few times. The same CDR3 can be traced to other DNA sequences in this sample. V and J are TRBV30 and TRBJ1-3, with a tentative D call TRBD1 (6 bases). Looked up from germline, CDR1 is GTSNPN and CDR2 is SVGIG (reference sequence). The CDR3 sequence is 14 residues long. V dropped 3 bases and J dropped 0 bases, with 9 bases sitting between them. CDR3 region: CAWRTGFSGNTIYF. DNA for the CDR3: TGTGCCTGGAGGACAGGTTTCTCTGGAAACACCATATATTTT.

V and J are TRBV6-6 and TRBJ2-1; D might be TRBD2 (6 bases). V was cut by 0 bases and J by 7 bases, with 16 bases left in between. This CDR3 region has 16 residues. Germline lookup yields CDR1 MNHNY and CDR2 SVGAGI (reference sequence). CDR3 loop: CASSYSGLRSVNEQFF. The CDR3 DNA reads TGTGCCAGCAGTTACTCGGGACTCCGGTCGGTGAATGAGCAGTTCTTC.

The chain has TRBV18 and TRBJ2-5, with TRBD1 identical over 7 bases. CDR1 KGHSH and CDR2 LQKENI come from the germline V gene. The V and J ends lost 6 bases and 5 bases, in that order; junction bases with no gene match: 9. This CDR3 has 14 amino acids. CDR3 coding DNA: TGTGCCAGCTCTCCCGGACAGGAGAAGGAGACCCAGTACTTC. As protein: CASSPGQEKETQYF.

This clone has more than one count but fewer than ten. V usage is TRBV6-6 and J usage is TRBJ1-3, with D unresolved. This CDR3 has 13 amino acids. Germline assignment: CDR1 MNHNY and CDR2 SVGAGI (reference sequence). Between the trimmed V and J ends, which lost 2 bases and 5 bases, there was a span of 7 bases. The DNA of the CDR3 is TGTGCCAGCAGTTACGAGGGTCGAAACACCATATATTTT. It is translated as CASSYEGRNTIYF.

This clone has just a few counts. The DNA for the CDR3 is TGTGCCAGCAGCTTAGCGCAAGGCGGGGAGCAGTACTTC. It is translated as CASSLAQGGEQYF. The chain combines TRBV7-6 with TRBJ2-7; perhaps TRBD2 as D (5 bases). V dropped 0 bases and J dropped 7 bases, with 10 bases sitting between them. The CDR3 contains 13 residues. CDR1 is SGHVS and CDR2 is FNYEAQ in the germline V gene. The entire variable domain, with the rest obtained from reference TRBV7-6 and TRBJ2-7, is as follows: GAGVSQSPRYKVTKRGQDVALRCDPISGHVSLYWYRQALGQGPEFLTYFNYEAQQDKSGLPNDRFSAERPEGSISTLTIQRTEQRDSAMYRCASSLAQGGEQYFGPGTRLTVT.

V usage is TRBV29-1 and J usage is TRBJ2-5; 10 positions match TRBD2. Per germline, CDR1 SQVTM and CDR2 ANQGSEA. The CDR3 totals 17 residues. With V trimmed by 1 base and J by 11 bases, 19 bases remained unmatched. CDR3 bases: TGCAGCGTTGAAGTGGGAGCGGGAGGGTTTCTGGAGGCTGAGCAGTACTTC. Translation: CSVEVGAGGFLEAEQYF. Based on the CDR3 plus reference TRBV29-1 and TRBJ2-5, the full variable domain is SAVISQKPSRDICQRGTSLTIQCQVDSQVTMMFWYRQQPGQSLTLIATANQGSEATYESGFVIDKFPISRPNLTFSTLTVSNMSPEDSSIYLCSVEVGAGGFLEAEQYFGPGTRLLVL.

The CDR3 sequence: CASSEVPWTVRDRYGYTF. DNA of the CDR3: TGTGCCAGCAGTGAAGTCCCCTGGACAGTCCGCGACCGCTATGGCTACACCTTC. The chain links TRBV6-1 to TRBJ1-2, with D maybe TRBD1 (6 bases). The CDR3 loop spans 18 amino acids. Germline V lookup: CDR1 MNHNS, CDR2 SASEGT. The V gene lost 1 base and the J gene lost 4 bases, with 22 bases spanning the gap.

The CDR3: CASSLSPLLGEALGTDTQYF. Here the CDR3 DNA reads TGTGCCAGCAGTTTATCCCCCCTTTTGGGGGAGGCCCTGGGGACAGATACGCAGTATTTT. V is TRBV27 and J is TRBJ2-3; TRBD2 might be the D (6 bases). The CDR3 spans 20 residues. Looked up from germline, CDR1 is MNHEY and CDR2 is SMNVEV (reference sequence). The germline V and J ends were trimmed by 0 bases and 3 bases, with 25 bases remaining between them.

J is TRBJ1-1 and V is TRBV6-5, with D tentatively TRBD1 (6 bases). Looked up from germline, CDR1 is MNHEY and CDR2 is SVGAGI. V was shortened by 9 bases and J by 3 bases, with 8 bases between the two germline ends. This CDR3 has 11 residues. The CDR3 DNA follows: TGTGCCAGTCAGGGGCACACTGAAGCTTTCTTT. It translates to CASQGHTEAFF.

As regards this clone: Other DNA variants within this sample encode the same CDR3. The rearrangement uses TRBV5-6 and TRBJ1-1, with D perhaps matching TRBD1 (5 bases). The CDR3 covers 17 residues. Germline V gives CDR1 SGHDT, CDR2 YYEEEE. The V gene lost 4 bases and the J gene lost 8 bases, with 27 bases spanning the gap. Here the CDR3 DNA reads TGTGCCAGCAGCACAACAGGAGTTCACACCCTCCGCCCCGAAGCTTTCTTT. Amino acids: CASSTTGVHTLRPEAFF.

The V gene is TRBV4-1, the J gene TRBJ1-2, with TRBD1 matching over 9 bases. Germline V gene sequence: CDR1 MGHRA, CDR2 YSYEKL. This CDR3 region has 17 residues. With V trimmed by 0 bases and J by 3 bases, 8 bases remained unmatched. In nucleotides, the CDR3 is TGCGCCAGCAGCCAAGAGGGACAGGGATTTCGCTACTATGGCTACACCTTC. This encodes CASSQEGQGFRYYGYTF.

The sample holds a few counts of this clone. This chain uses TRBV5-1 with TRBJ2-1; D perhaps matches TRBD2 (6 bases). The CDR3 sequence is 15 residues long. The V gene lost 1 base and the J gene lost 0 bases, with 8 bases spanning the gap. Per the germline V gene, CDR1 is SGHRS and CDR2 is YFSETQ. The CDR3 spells CASSLLASSYNEQFF. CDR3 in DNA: TGCGCCAGCAGCTTGCTAGCGAGCTCCTACAATGAGCAGTTCTTC.

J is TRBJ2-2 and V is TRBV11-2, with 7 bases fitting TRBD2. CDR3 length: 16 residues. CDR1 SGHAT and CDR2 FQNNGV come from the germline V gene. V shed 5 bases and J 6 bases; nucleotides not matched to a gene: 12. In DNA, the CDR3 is TGTGCCAGCAGCGGCCGGGACTACCCCCTCCCCGGGGAGCTGTTTTTT. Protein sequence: CASSGRDYPLPGELFF.

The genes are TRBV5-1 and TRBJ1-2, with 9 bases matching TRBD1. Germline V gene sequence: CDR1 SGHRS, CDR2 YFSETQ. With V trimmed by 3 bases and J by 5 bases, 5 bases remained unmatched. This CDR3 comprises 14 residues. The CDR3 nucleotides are TGCGCCAGCAGCTCAACACAGGGGGCTTATGGCTACACCTTC. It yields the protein CASSSTQGAYGYTF. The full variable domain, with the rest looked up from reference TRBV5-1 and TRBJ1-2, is KAGVTQTPRYLIKTRGQQVTLSCSPISGHRSVSWYQQTPGQGLQFLFEYFSETQRNKGNFPGRFSGRQFSNSRSEMNVSTLELGDSALYLCASSSTQGAYGYTFGSGTRLTVV.

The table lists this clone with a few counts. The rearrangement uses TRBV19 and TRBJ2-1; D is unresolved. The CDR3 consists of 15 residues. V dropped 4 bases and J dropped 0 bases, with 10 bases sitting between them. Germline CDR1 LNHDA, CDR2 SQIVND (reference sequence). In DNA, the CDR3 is TGTGCCAGTAGTAAGCAAGAGAGCTCCTACAATGAGCAGTTCTTC. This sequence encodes CASSKQESSYNEQFF.

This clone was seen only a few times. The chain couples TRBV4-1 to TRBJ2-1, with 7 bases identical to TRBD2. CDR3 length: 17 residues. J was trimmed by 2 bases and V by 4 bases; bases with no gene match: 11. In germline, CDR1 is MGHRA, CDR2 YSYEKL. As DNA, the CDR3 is TGCGCCAGCAGCCCTCTGGAAGCCGGGACTACCTACAATGAGCAGTTCTTC. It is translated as CASSPLEAGTTYNEQFF.

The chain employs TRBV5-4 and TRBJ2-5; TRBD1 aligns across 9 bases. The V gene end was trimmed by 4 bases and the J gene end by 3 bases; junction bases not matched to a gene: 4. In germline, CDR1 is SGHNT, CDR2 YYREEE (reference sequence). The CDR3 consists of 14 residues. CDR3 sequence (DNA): TGTGCCAGCAGCACAGGACAGGGGAAAGAGACCCAGTACTTC. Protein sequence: CASSTGQGKETQYF. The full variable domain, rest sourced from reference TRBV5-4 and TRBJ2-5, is ETGVTQSPTHLIKTRGQQVTLRCSSQSGHNTVSWYQQALGQGPQFIFQYYREEENGRGNFPPRFSGLQFPNYSSELNVNALELDDSALYLCASSTGQGKETQYFGPGTRLLVL.

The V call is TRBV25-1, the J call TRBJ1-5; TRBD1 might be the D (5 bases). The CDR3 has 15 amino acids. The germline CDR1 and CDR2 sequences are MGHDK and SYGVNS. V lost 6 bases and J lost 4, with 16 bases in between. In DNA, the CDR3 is TGTGCCAGCAGCTCCGCCCGGGGGGGGAATCAGCCCCAGCATTTT. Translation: CASSSARGGNQPQHF.

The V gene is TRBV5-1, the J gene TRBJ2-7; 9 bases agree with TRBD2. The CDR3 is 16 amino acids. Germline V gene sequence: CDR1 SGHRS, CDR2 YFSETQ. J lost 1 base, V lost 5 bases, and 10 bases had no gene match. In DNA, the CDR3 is TGCGCCAGCAGTCCGTTAGCGGGAGTGAGTTCCTACGAGCAGTACTTC. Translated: CASSPLAGVSSYEQYF.

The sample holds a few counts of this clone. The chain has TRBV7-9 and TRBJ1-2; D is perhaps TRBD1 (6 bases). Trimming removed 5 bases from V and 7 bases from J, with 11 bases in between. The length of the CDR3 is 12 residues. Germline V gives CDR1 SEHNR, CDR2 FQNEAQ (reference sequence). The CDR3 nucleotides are TGTGCCAGCAGCGCACAGGGACGTGGCTACACCTTC. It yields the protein CASSAQGRGYTF.

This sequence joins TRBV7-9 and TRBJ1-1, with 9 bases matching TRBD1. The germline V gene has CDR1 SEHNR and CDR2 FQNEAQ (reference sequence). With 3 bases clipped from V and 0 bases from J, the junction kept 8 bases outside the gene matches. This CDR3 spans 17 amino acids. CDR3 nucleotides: TGTGCCAGCAGCTTCTCCGGACAGGGGATAATGAACACTGAAGCTTTCTTT. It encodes CASSFSGQGIMNTEAFF. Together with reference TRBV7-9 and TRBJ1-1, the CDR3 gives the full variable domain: DTGVSQNPRHKITKRGQNVTFRCDPISEHNRLYWYRQTLGQGPEFLTYFQNEAQLEKSRLLSDRFSAERPKGSFSTLEIQRTEQGDSAMYLCASSFSGQGIMNTEAFFGQGTRLTVV.

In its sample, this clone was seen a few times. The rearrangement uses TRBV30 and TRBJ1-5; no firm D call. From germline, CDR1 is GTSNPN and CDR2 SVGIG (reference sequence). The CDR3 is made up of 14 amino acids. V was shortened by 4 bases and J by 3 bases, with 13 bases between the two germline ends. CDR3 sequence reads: CAWTAGSFNQPQHF. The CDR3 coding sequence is TGTGCCTGGACGGCGGGGTCCTTCAATCAGCCCCAGCATTTT.

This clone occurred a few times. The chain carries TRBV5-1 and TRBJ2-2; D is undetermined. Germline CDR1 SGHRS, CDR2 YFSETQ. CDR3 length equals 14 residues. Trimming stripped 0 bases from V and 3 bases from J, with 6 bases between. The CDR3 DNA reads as TGCGCCAGCAGCTTGGCCCCGTACACCGGGGAGCTGTTTTTT. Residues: CASSLAPYTGELFF. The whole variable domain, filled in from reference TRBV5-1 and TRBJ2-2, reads KAGVTQTPRYLIKTRGQQVTLSCSPISGHRSVSWYQQTPGQGLQFLFEYFSETQRNKGNFPGRFSGRQFSNSRSEMNVSTLELGDSALYLCASSLAPYTGELFFGEGSRLTVL.

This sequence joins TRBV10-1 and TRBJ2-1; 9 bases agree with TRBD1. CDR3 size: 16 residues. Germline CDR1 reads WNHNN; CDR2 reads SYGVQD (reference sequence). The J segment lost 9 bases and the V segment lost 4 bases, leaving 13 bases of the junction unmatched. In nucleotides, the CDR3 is TGCGCCAGCAGTGGGTTACCGGGACAGGGCGTCAGTGAGCAGTTCTTC. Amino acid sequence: CASSGLPGQGVSEQFF.